This T cell receptor beta chain emerged from a study of cytomegalovirus exposure and HLA in healthy donors. General study findings and limits: Later analysis revealed greater clonal expansion in HLA-associated TCR beta chains than in equally common others. The study had only CMV serostatus as immune exposure information.

About this clone itself: As yet, its antigen is unknown.

Researchers ran the PCR with 60 Vbeta and 13 Jbeta primers. This table comes from immunoSEQ multiplex PCR, and its TCRdb copy is limited to in-frame clones, with some not included. This table has under 150,000 clones, 74% appearing once. V shed 6 bases, J shed 5 bases, and the junction held 6 bases outside the gene matches. In germline, CDR1 is LNHDA, CDR2 SQIVND (reference sequence). The CDR3 length is 14 residues. Donors were ostensibly healthy at sampling, although undocumented immune exposures were probable. This sequence originates from a woman in her thirties or forties in good health and CMV-seropositive. The chain employs TRBV19 and TRBJ1-1; 10 bases align to TRBD1. The specimen was PBMCs. The CDR3 DNA reads as TGTGCCAGTAGCGACGGACAGGGGGAGACTGAAGCTTTCTTT. Translated: CASSDGQGETEAFF.